This is a list of T cell receptor beta chains from one sample in a study of blood T cell repertoires in COVID-19. Profiling relied on immunoSEQ multiplex PCR, and the TCRdb table lists in-frame clones only, not all of them. This sample has approximately 160,000 clones, with over 70% found just once. The sample was peripheral blood. These receptor sequences come from a woman aged 80 or over with active or convalescent COVID-19. CDR3s include the opening cysteine and the closing phenylalanine or tryptophan. A D gene is named only where the DNA matches it firmly. Size is stated for part of the rows, as once, few or many counts, or as a class when the clone is expanded.

TRBJ2-5 - TRBD1 TRBV7-3 CASSRGQGVGETQYF TGTGCCAGCAGCCGAGGACAGGGGGTAGGGGAGACCCAGTACTTC
TRBJ2-3 - TRBD1 TRBV5-1 CASSPRPDRVDTQYF TGCGCCAGCAGCCCACGGCCGGACAGGGTCGATACGCAGTATTTT
TRBJ1-2 - TRBD1 TRBV10-3 CAISESTGNHYGYTF TGTGCCATCAGTGAGTCGACAGGGAACCACTATGGCTACACCTTC
TRBJ2-3 - TRBD2 TRBV4-3 CASSQLAGGLDTQYF TGCGCCAGCAGCCAACTAGCGGGGGGGTTAGATACGCAGTATTTT
TRBJ2-3 - - TRBV18 CASSPSRTDTQYF TGTGCCAGCTCACCGAGTCGCACAGATACGCAGTATTTT
TRBJ1-1 - TRBD1 TRBV5-1 CASSLTGGYTEAFF TGCGCCAGCAGCTTAACAGGGGGGTACACTGAAGCTTTCTTT
TRBJ1-1 - - TRBV5-1 CASSPGGVNTEAFF TGCGCCAGCAGCCCTGGGGGGGTGAACACTGAAGCTTTCTTT
TRBJ2-7 once - TRBV6-1 CASSEPGNSYEQYF TGTGCCAGCAGTGAACCGGGGAACTCCTACGAGCAGTACTTC
TRBJ1-5 - - TRBV30 CALQGSTGQPQHF TGTGCGCTACAGGGAAGTACGGGTCAGCCCCAGCATTTT
TRBJ2-3 - TRBD2 TRBV19 CASSGGGADTQYF TGTGCCAGTAGTGGCGGGGGGGCAGATACGCAGTATTTT
TRBJ1-2 once - TRBV15 CATSRESLFYDSNYGYTF TGTGCCACCAGCAGAGAGTCCCTCTTCTACGACAGTAACTATGGCTACACCTTC
TRBJ2-5 - - TRBV5-8 CASTRIRGSRAQETQYF TGTGCCAGCACGCGGATCAGGGGCTCCCGGGCGCAAGAGACCCAGTACTTC
TRBJ1-2 - - TRBV10-3 CAATGNYGYTF TGTGCCGCGACGGGAAACTATGGCTACACCTTC
TRBJ2-5 once - TRBV10-3 CAISETGQETQYF TGTGCCATCAGTGAGACGGGGCAAGAGACCCAGTACTTC
TRBJ1-1 - TRBD1 TRBV4-3 CASSHTQGGGTEAFF TGCGCCAGCAGCCACACACAGGGGGGTGGCACTGAAGCTTTCTTT
TRBJ2-1 - - TRBV7-2 CASRVPGSPANNEQFF TGTGCCAGCAGGGTTCCGGGATCCCCAGCGAACAATGAGCAGTTCTTC
TRBJ2-5 - - TRBV7-9 CASRHRDKQETQYF TGTGCCAGCAGACACCGGGACAAACAAGAGACCCAGTACTTC